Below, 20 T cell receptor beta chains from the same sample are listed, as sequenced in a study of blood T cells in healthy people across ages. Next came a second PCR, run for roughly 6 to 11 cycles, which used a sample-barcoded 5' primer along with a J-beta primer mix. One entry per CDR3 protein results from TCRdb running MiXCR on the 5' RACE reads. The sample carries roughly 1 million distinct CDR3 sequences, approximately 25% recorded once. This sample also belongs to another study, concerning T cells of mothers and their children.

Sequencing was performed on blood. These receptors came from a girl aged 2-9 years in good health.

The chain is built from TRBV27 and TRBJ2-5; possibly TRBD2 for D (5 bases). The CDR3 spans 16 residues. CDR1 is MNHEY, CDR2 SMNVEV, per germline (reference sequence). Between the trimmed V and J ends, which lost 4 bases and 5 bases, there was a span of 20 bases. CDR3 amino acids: CASSSHRIGSAETQYF. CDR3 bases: TGTGCCAGCAGTTCACATCGTATCGGTAGCGCGGAGACCCAGTACTTC.

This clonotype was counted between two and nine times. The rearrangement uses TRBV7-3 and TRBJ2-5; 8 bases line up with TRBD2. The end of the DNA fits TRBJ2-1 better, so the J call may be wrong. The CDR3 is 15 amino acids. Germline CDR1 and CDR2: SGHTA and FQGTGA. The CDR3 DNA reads TGTGCCAGCAGCCGGCAAACTAGCGGTAGCAATGAGCAGTTCTTC. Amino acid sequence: CASSRQTSGSNEQFF.

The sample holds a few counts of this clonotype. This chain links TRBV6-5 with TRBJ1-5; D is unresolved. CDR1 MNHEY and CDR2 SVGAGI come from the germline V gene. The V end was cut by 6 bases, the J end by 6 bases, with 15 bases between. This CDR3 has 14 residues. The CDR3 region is CASRKGSASQPQHF. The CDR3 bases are TGTGCCAGCAGGAAGGGATCGGCGAGTCAGCCCCAGCATTTT.

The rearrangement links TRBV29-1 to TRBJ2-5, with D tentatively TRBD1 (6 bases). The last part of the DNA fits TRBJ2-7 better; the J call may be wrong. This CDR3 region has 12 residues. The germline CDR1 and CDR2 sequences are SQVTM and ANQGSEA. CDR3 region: CSGQVRDYEQYF. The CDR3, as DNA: TGCAGCGGACAGGTTAGGGACTACGAGCAGTACTTC.

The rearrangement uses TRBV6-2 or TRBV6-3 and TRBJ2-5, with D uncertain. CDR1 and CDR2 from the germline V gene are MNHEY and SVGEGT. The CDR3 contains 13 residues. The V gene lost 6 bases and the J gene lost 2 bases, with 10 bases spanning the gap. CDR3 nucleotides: TGTGCCAGCAGGCCTGACCATCAAGAGACCCAGTACTTC. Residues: CASRPDHQETQYF.

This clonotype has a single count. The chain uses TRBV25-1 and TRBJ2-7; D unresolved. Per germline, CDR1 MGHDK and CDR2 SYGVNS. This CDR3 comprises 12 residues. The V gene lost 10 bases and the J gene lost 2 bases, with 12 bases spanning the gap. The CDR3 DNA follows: TGTGCCACCCTGGGGTGGGCCTACGAGCAGTACTTC. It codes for CATLGWAYEQYF.

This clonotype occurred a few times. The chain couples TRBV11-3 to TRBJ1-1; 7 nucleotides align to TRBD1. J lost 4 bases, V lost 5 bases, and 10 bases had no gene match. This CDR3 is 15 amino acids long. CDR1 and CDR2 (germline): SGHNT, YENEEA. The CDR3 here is CASSPREGAGTEAFF. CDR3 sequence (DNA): TGTGCCAGCAGCCCACGAGAGGGGGCAGGCACTGAAGCTTTCTTT.

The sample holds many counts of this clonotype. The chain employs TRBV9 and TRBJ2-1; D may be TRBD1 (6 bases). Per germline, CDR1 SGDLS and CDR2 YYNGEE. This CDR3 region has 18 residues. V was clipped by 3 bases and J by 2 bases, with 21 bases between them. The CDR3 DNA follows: TGTGCCAGCAGCGCATCTACAGGGCAGGGGATGACCTACAATGAGCAGTTCTTC. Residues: CASSASTGQGMTYNEQFF.

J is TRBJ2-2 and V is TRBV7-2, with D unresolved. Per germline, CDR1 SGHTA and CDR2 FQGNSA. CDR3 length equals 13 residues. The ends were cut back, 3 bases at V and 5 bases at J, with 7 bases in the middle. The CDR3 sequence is CASSFRKTGELFF. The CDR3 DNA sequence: TGTGCCAGCAGCTTTAGGAAGACCGGGGAGCTGTTTTTT.

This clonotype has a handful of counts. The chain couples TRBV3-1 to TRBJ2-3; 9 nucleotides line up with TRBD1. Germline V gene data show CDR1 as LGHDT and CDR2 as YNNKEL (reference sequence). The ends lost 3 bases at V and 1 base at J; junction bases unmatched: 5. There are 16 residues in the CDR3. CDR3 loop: CASSQYRGLGTDTQYF. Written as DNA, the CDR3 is TGTGCCAGCAGCCAGTACAGGGGGCTCGGCACAGATACGCAGTATTTT.

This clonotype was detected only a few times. CDR3 loop: CASSSRLAGPADTQYF. As DNA, the CDR3 is TGTGCCAGCAGCTCTAGACTAGCGGGGCCTGCAGATACGCAGTATTTT. The V call is TRBV4-2, the J call TRBJ2-3; 11 bases match TRBD2. Germline CDR1 LGHNA, CDR2 YNFKEQ. The ends lost 5 bases at V and 4 bases at J; junction bases unmatched: 8. The length of the CDR3 is 16 residues.

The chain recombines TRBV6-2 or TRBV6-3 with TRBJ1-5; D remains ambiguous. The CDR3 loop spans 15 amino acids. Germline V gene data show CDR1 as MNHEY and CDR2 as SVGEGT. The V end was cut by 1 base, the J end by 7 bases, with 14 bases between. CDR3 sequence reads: CASSYYRASGQPQHF. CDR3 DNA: TGTGCCAGCAGTTACTATCGGGCGTCCGGACAGCCCCAGCATTTT.

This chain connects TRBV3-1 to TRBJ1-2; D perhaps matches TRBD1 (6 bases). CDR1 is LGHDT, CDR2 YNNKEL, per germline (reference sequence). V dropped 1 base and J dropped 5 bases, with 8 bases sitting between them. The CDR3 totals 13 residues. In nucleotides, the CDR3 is TGTGCCAGCAGCCAAGGAGGACAGTATGGCTACACCTTC. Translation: CASSQGGQYGYTF.

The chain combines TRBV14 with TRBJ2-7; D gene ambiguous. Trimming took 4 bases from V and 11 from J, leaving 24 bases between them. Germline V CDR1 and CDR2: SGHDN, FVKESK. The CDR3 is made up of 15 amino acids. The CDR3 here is CASSRFVSIGRKEYF. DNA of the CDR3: TGTGCCAGCAGCCGCTTTGTATCGATTGGCCGCAAGGAGTACTTC.

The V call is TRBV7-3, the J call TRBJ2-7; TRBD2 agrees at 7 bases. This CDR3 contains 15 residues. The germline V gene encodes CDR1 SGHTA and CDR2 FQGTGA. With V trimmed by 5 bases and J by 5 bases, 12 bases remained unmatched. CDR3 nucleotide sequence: TGTGCCAGCAGCATTAGTCGGGACTACCCTGACGAGCAGTACTTC. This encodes CASSISRDYPDEQYF.

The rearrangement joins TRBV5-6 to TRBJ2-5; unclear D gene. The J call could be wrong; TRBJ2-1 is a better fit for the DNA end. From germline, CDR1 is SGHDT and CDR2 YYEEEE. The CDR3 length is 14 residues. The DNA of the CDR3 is TGTGCCAGCAGCTTTCGAAGTACAGACAATGAGCAGTTCTTC. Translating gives CASSFRSTDNEQFF.

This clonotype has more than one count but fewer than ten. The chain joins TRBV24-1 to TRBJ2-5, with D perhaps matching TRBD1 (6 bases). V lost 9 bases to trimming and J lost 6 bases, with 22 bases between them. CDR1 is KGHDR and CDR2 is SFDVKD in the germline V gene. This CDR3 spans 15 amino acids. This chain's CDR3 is CATGDPGQGIKTQYF. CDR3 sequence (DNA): TGTGCCACCGGCGACCCGGGGCAGGGGATAAAGACCCAGTACTTC.

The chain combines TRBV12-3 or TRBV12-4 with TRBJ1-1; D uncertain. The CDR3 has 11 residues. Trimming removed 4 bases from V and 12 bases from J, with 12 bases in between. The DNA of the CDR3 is TGTGCCAGCAGTTCCGCTTCGAAATCTTTCTTT. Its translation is CASSSASKSFF.

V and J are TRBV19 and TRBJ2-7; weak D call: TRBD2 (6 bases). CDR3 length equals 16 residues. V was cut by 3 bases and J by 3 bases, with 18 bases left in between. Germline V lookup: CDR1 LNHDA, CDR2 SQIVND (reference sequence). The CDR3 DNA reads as TGTGCCAGTAGTATTGGGTCCGGGACTCCTGACTACGAGCAGTACTTC. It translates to CASSIGSGTPDYEQYF.

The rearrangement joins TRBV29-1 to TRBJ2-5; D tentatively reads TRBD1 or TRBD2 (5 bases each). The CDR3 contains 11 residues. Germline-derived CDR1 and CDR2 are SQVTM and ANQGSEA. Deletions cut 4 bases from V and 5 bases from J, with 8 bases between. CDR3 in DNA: TGCAGCGTTGTTGAGGGGGAGACCCAGTACTTC. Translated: CSVVEGETQYF. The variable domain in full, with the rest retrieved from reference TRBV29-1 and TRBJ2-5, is SAVISQKPSRDICQRGTSLTIQCQVDSQVTMMFWYRQQPGQSLTLIATANQGSEATYESGFVIDKFPISRPNLTFSTLTVSNMSPEDSSIYLCSVVEGETQYFGPGTRLLVL.